Presented here are 7 T cell receptor beta chains from one specimen sequenced in a study of vaccination and CD4 T cells after COVID-19. The Oncomine TCR Beta short-read assay was applied to DNA of cultured CD4+ T cells. One entry per CDR3 protein results from TCRdb running MiXCR on the PCR reads. The sample yields 6,500 or so distinct CDR3 sequences, around three fifths seen once. Their recognized antigens are unknown. Indicated treatment: approximately 11-day PBMC culture with coronavirus spike peptide pools or control peptides (ViraFEST assay). CD4+ T cells that came from the unexposed donor were collected before the COVID-19 pandemic (2011-2018). The sequenced sample consisted of CD4+ T cells from blood, cultured in vitro. The source is a human donor in good health.

The chain recombines TRBV6-4 with TRBJ1-2; D unclear. Germline V CDR1 and CDR2: MRHNA, SNTAGT. Trimming pared 7 bases from V and 8 bases from J, leaving 11 bases between. The CDR3 length is 11 residues. In nucleotides, the CDR3 is TGTGCCAGCACGCCGTCGGGCGGCTACACCTTC. Protein product: CASTPSGGYTF.

In this sample, this clonotype turned up once. The chain links TRBV20-1 to TRBJ2-6, with D perhaps TRBD2 (6 bases). Germline V gives CDR1 DFQATT, CDR2 SNEGSKA (reference sequence). CDR3 length: 14 residues. V gave up 3 bases and J gave up 0 bases, with 6 bases separating them. CDR3 sequence (DNA): TGCAGTGCTAGCGGGGGCTCTGGGGCCAACGTCCTGACTTTC. The encoded protein is CSASGGSGANVLTF.

The J gene is TRBJ2-5, the V gene TRBV5-8; possibly TRBD2 for D (6 bases). Trimming pared 0 bases from V and 5 bases from J, leaving 14 bases between. This CDR3 is 15 amino acids long. CDR1 is SGHTS, CDR2 YDEGEE, per germline. The CDR3 here is CASSLALIGRETQYF. The CDR3 nucleotides read TGTGCCAGCAGCTTGGCCTTAATAGGGAGGGAGACCCAGTACTTC.

This clonotype was detected once. The rearrangement uses TRBV5-6 and TRBJ2-7, with D unresolved. Trimming took off 3 bases at V and 3 bases at J, with 13 bases between the two ends. This CDR3 has 14 residues. Germline CDR1 and CDR2: SGHDT and YYEEEE. The CDR3 coding sequence is TGTGCCAGCAGCTCAGGTCTAGGTCTCTACGAGCAGTACTTC. Residues: CASSSGLGLYEQYF. Supplemented by reference TRBV5-6 and TRBJ2-7, the full variable domain reads DAGVTQSPTHLIKTRGQQVTLRCSPKSGHDTVSWYQQALGQGPQFIFQYYEEEERQRGNFPDRFSGHQFPNYSSELNVNALLLGDSALYLCASSSGLGLYEQYFGPGTRLTVT.

The rearrangement uses TRBV30 and TRBJ1-2; 8 bases fit TRBD1. This CDR3 spans 14 amino acids. J was trimmed by 5 bases and V by 1 base; bases with no gene match: 6. The V gene's germline CDR1 is GTSNPN and CDR2 SVGIG (reference sequence). In nucleotides, the CDR3 is TGTGCCTGGAGTGCGGGGACAGGCTATTATGGCTACACCTTC. Encoded protein: CAWSAGTGYYGYTF.

The genes are TRBV23-1 and TRBJ2-7; possible D gene TRBD1, 6 bases. TRBV23-1 is classed as an ORF, of uncertain function. This CDR3 region has 15 residues. With 2 bases removed from V and 2 bases from J, the gap between germline ends came to 13 bases. CDR3 DNA sequence: TGCGCCAGCAGTCAAGGCTTACAGGGTGCCTACGAGCAGTACTTC. Translation: CASSQGLQGAYEQYF.

This chain uses TRBV20-1 with TRBJ2-1, with 10 bases fitting TRBD2. The CDR3 has 12 amino acids. With V trimmed by 6 bases and J by 9 bases, 5 bases remained unmatched. CDR1 DFQATT and CDR2 SNEGSKA come from the germline V gene (reference sequence). The CDR3 is CSAEREGLEQFF. CDR3 nucleotides: TGCAGTGCAGAGCGGGAGGGCCTTGAGCAGTTCTTC.